This TCR beta chain originates from a study of shared T cell receptors in the human thymus. Sequencing was performed with immunoSEQ multiplex PCR; in TCRdb, only in-frame clones are kept and a portion is missing. The sample lists hundreds of thousands of clones; approximately 87% were seen once. These data also featured in a second study, about human thymus T cells. As that study records: Thymus tissue for the work was resected from patients undergoing corrective heart surgery.

The sequenced sample was thymocytes. The TCR originated in a boy under two years old with a congenital heart defect.

The CDR3 nucleotides read TGTGCCAGCAGTTACCATAGCGGCAATGAGCAGTTCTTC. Translating it yields CASSYHSGNEQFF. The J gene is TRBJ2-1, the V gene TRBV11-2, with a weak D call TRBD2 (6 bases). The germline V gene has CDR1 SGHAT and CDR2 FQNNGV. V was cut by 6 bases and J by 6 bases, with 12 bases left in between. The CDR3 consists of 13 residues. Full variable domain (outside the CDR3, taken from reference TRBV11-2 and TRBJ2-1): EAGVAQSPRYKIIEKRQSVAFWCNPISGHATLYWYQQILGQGPKLLIQFQNNGVVDDSQLPKDRFSAERLKGVDSTLKIQPAKLEDSAVYLCASSYHSGNEQFFGPGTRLTVL.